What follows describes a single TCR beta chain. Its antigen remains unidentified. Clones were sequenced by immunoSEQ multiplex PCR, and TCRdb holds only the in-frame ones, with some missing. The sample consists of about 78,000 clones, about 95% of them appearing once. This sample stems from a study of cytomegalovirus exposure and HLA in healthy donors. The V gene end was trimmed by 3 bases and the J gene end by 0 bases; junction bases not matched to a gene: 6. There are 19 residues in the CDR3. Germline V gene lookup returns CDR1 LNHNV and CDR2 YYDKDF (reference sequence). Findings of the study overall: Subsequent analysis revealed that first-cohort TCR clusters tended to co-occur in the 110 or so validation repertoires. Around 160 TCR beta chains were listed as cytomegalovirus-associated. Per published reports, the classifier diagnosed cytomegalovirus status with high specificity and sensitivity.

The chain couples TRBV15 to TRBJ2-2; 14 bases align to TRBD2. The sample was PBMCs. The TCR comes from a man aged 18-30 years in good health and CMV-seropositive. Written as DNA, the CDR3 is TGTGCCACCAGCAGTGGACTAGCGGGAGGACCTACGAACACCGGGGAGCTGTTTTTT. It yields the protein CATSSGLAGGPTNTGELFF.